Shown below are 13 T cell receptor beta chains from a single sample sequenced in a study of regulatory T cells in long-lasting Graves disease. Time point reported: newly diagnosed GD, antithyroid drugs for less than 3 months. Isolated PBMC RNA provided the starting material for the TCR library. CDR3 regions were amplified by Arm-PCR using iRepertoire HTBI primers to build TCR beta libraries. TCRdb analysed the multiplex PCR reads with MiXCR anew, one entry per CDR3 protein. The sample lists approximately 390,000 distinct CDR3 sequences; 16% were seen once. Another study also made use of these data, one on T cells in Graves' hyperthyroidism and ophthalmopathy.

The sequences come from peripheral blood mononuclear cells (PBMCs), collected at new diagnosis, from a patient treated with antithyroid drugs. Every receptor here comes from a young woman with Graves disease.

This clonotype was observed a handful of times. The chain couples TRBV10-2 to TRBJ2-2; a weak D match, TRBD2 (5 bases). This CDR3 spans 13 amino acids. Germline CDR1 and CDR2: WSHSY and SAAADI. The V end was cut by 6 bases, the J end by 5 bases, with 10 bases between. The CDR3 DNA is TGCGCCAGCAGGAATCGGGGTACCGGGGAGCTGTTTTTT. This gives the protein CASRNRGTGELFF.

This clonotype was recorded at least ten times. The V gene is TRBV2, the J gene TRBJ2-1, with D possibly TRBD2 on 6 matching bases. Deletions cut 5 bases from V and 5 bases from J, with 10 bases between. The CDR3 extends over 13 amino acids. Germline V gives CDR1 SNHLY, CDR2 FYNNEI. The CDR3 reads CASSFGSNNEQFF. The CDR3 nucleotides read TGTGCCAGCAGTTTCGGGAGTAACAATGAGCAGTTCTTC.

This clonotype was counted a few times. A much larger clone differs from this one at a single base, so this may be a read error. This chain joins TRBV30 and TRBJ1-2; D may be TRBD1 (5 bases). CDR3 length: 12 residues. Germline V CDR1 and CDR2: GTSNPN, SVGIG (reference sequence). The CDR3 DNA follows: TGTGCCTGGATGACAGATAACTATGGCCACACCTTC. This translates into CAWMTDNYGHTF.

The sample holds many counts of this clonotype. The chain carries TRBV11-2 and TRBJ2-7, with 8 positions matching TRBD1. The CDR3 length is 14 residues. J was trimmed by 3 bases and V by 3 bases; bases with no gene match: 4. The germline V gene has CDR1 SGHAT and CDR2 FQNNGV. CDR3 sequence: CASSFGQGHYEQYF. CDR3 nucleotides: TGTGCCAGCAGCTTTGGACAGGGCCACTACGAGCAGTACTTC.

This clonotype showed up many times. The chain carries TRBV27 and TRBJ2-1, with D perhaps matching TRBD1 (5 bases). This CDR3 region has 12 residues. Trimming shortened V by 5 bases and J by 5 bases, and 7 bases separated the two germline ends. From germline, CDR1 is MNHEY and CDR2 SMNVEV (reference sequence). CDR3 sequence: CASSARDNEQFF. The CDR3 DNA reads as TGTGCCAGCAGTGCCAGGGACAATGAGCAGTTCTTC.

The chain uses TRBV20-1 and TRBJ2-5; possible D gene TRBD2, 7 bases. The V end was cut by 6 bases, the J end by 4 bases, with 24 bases between. This CDR3 comprises 16 residues. Germline assignment: CDR1 DFQATT and CDR2 SNEGSKA (reference sequence). The CDR3 DNA sequence: TGCAGTGCCGTAGCCCATACTCCGGGGGGCCCAGAGACCCAGTACTTC. Amino acids: CSAVAHTPGGPETQYF.

This clonotype has more than one count but fewer than ten. V usage is TRBV29-1 and J usage is TRBJ1-5; the D is unclear. V dropped 5 bases and J dropped 0 bases, with 8 bases sitting between them. This CDR3 spans 13 amino acids. Germline lookup yields CDR1 SQVTM and CDR2 ANQGSEA. For the CDR3, the DNA is TGCAGCGTTTGCGAGAATAGCAATCAGCCCCAGCATTTT. It codes for CSVCENSNQPQHF.

This clonotype is a singleton in its sample. A read error is likely, as this CDR3 ends without the conserved phenylalanine or tryptophan. The CDR3 here is CASSPGTGVTYEQYL. CDR3 DNA: TGTGCCAGCAGCCCCGGGACAGGGGTTACCTACGAGCAGTACCTC. The rearrangement links TRBV11-2 to TRBJ2-7; 10 nucleotides agree with TRBD1. Germline lookup yields CDR1 SGHAT and CDR2 FQNNGV. The CDR3 spans 15 residues. J was trimmed by 2 bases and V by 5 bases; bases with no gene match: 6.

At least ten counts were recorded for this clonotype. The chain is built from TRBV3-1 and TRBJ2-7; D unresolved. Trimming left V 1 base short and J 6 bases short, with 19 bases between. The CDR3 totals 16 residues. CDR1 is LGHDT and CDR2 is YNNKEL in the germline V gene (reference sequence). Written as DNA, the CDR3 is TGTGCCAGCAGCCAAGGGAGAGGTCCCCGTTCGTTCGAGCAGTACTTC. As protein: CASSQGRGPRSFEQYF.

In its sample, this clonotype was seen many times. This chain links TRBV20-1 with TRBJ1-5; D possibly corresponds to TRBD1 (5 bases). Trimming removed 1 base from V and 1 base from J, with 8 bases in between. CDR1 and CDR2 (germline): DFQATT, SNEGSKA (reference sequence). This CDR3 has 14 amino acids. Here the CDR3 reads CSARAGSSNQPQHF. The DNA of the CDR3 is TGCAGTGCTAGAGCAGGGAGCAGCAATCAGCCCCAGCATTTT.

The sample holds a few counts of this clonotype. The rearrangement uses TRBV29-1 and TRBJ2-7; D ambiguous. Trimming removed 3 bases from V and 4 bases from J, with 7 bases in between. The germline CDR1 and CDR2 sequences are SQVTM and ANQGSEA. The CDR3 sequence is 11 residues long. In DNA, the CDR3 is TGCAGCGTTGACCAGAATTACGAGCAGTACTTC. The encoded protein is CSVDQNYEQYF.

The chain combines TRBV6-1 with TRBJ2-7; 12 nucleotides agree with TRBD2. The V gene's germline CDR1 is MNHNS and CDR2 SASEGT. This CDR3 has 16 residues. V was pared by 6 bases and J by 4 bases, with 10 bases of the junction left unmatched. The CDR3 sequence is CASRSYLAGGRYEQYF. CDR3 bases: TGTGCCAGCAGGTCCTACCTAGCGGGGGGGAGATACGAGCAGTACTTC.

This clonotype came up a few times. The chain is built from TRBV7-3 and TRBJ1-4; weak D call: TRBD1 (6 bases). CDR3 size: 14 residues. The V gene's germline CDR1 is SGHTA and CDR2 FQGTGA. Deletions cut 5 bases from V and 5 bases from J, with 12 bases between. CDR3 DNA: TGTGCCAGCAGCGCCGGAGGGGGGAATGAAAAACTGTTTTTT. Protein: CASSAGGGNEKLFF.